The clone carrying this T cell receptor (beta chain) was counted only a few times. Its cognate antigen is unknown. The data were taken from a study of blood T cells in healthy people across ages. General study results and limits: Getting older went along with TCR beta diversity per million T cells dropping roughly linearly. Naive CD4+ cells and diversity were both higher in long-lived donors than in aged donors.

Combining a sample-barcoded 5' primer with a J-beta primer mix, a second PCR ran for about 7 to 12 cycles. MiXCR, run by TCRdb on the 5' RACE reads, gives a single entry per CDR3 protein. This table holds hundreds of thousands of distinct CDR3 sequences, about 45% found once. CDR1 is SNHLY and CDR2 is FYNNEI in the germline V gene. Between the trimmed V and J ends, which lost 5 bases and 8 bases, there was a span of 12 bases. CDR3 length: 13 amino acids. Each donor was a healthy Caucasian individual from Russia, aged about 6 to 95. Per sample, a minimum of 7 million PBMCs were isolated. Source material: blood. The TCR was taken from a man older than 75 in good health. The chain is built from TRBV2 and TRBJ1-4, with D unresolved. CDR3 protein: CASSPEGEEKLFF. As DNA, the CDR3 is TGTGCCAGCAGTCCGGAAGGTGAGGAAAAACTGTTTTTT.